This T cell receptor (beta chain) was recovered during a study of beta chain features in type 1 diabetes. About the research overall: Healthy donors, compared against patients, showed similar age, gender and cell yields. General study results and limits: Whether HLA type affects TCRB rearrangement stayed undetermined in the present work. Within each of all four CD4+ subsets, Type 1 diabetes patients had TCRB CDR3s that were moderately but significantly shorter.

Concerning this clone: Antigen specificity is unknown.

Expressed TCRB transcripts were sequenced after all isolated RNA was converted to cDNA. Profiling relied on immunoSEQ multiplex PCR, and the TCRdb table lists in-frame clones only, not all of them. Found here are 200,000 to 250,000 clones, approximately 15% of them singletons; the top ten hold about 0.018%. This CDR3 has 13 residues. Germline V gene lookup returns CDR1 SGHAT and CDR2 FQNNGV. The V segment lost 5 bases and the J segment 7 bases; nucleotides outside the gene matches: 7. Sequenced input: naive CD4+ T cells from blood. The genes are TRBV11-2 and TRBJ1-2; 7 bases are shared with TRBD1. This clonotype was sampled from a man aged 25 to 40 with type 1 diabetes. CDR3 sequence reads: CASSTGTDFGYTF. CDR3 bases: TGTGCCAGCAGCACAGGGACAGACTTTGGCTACACCTTC.